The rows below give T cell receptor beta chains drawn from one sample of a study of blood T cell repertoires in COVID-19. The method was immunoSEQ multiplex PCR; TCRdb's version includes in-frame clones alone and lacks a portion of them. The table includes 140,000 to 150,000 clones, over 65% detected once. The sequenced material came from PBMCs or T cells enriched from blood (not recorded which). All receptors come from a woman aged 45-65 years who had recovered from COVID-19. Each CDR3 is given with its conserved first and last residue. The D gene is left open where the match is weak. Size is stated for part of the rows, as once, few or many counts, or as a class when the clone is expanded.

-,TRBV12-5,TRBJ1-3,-,CASGYGTGGSSGNTIYF,TGTGCTAGTGGTTATGGGACGGGAGGGAGCTCTGGAAACACCATATATTTT
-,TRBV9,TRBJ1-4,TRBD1,CASSVNPGTGEKLFF,TGTGCCAGCAGCGTCAATCCCGGGACAGGGGAGAAACTGTTTTTT
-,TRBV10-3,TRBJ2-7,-,CAISAGDGRIYEQYF,TGTGCCATCAGTGCGGGGGACGGGAGAATCTACGAGCAGTACTTC
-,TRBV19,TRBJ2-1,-,CASSMSSGDSSYNEQFF,TGTGCCAGTAGTATGAGTAGCGGGGACAGCTCCTACAATGAGCAGTTCTTC
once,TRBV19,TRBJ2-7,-,CASSVGTLFSYEQYF,TGTGCCAGTAGTGTCGGGACACTCTTCTCCTACGAGCAGTACTTC
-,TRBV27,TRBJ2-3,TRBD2,CASSLERGPTDTQYF,TGTGCCAGCAGTTTGGAGCGGGGGCCCACAGATACGCAGTATTTT
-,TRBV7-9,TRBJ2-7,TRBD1,CASSLRQGEDKEQYF,TGTGCCAGCAGTCTTAGACAGGGGGAGGATAAGGAGCAGTACTTC
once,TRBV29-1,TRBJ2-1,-,CSVTFIQGDSGDEQFF,TGCAGCGTCACGTTCATTCAGGGCGATTCGGGCGATGAGCAGTTCTTC
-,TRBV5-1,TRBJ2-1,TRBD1,CASSLDGTANYNEQFF,TGCGCCAGCAGCTTGGATGGGACAGCAAACTACAATGAGCAGTTCTTC
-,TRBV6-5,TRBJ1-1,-,CASSYTPGGGPFEAFF,TGTGCCAGCAGTTACACCCCCGGCGGGGGGCCCTTTGAAGCTTTCTTT
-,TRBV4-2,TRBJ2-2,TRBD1,CASSQDTRRGGATGELFF,TGTGCCAGCAGCCAAGATACCCGGAGAGGGGGCGCAACCGGGGAGCTGTTTTTT
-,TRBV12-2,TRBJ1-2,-,CASRLALTGGKRCYGYTF,TGTGCAAGTCGCTTAGCCCTGACAGGGGGCAAAAGGTGCTATGGCTACACCTTC
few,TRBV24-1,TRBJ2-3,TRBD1,CATSDSDRGRGNTQYF,TGTGCCACCAGTGATAGCGACAGGGGGCGCGGGAATACGCAGTATTTT
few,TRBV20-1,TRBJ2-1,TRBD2,CSASFLAGEQFF,TGCAGTGCTAGTTTCCTAGCGGGGGAGCAGTTCTTC
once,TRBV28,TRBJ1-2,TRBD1,CASRQGVVENGYTF,TGTGCCAGCAGACAGGGGGTGGTTGAGAATGGCTACACCTTC
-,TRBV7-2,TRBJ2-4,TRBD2,CASSLWASGGKNIQYF,TGTGCCAGCAGCTTGTGGGCTAGCGGGGGGAAAAACATTCAGTACTTC
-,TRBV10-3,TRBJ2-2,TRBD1,CAISADRGIGELFF,TGTGCCATCAGTGCGGACAGGGGAATCGGGGAGCTGTTTTTT
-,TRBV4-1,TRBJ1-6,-,CASSKTTGRYNSPLHF,TGCGCCAGCAGCAAAACGACAGGAAGGTATAATTCACCCCTCCACTTT
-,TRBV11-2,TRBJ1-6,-,CASSLEPPGNSPLHF,TGTGCCAGCAGCTTAGAACCGCCAGGGAATTCACCCCTCCACTTT
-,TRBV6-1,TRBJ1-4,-,CASSQEMRVDSEKLFF,TGTGCCAGCAGTCAAGAGATGAGGGTAGATAGCGAAAAACTGTTTTTT
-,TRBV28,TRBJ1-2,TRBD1,CASTRDRLTYYTF,TGTGCCAGCACTAGGGACAGGCTCACTTACTACACCTTC
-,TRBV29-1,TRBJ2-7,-,CSVDIRGSYEQYF,TGCAGCGTTGATATCAGGGGATCCTACGAGCAGTACTTC
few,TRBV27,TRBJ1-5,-,CASSLLLNQPQHF,TGTGCCAGCAGTCTATTACTCAATCAGCCCCAGCATTTT
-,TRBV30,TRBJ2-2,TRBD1,CALQGAAGELFF,TGTGCCTTGCAGGGGGCCGCCGGGGAGCTGTTTTTT
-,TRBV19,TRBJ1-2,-,CASSPLLEGIDGYTF,TGTGCCAGTAGTCCCCTCCTTGAGGGAATAGACGGCTACACCTTC
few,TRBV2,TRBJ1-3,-,CASSEALGSGSGNTIYF,TGTGCCAGCAGTGAAGCGCTTGGTTCAGGCTCTGGAAACACCATATATTTT
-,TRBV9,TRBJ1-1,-,CASSPTRNTEAFF,TGTGCCAGCAGCCCCACGCGGAACACTGAAGCTTTCTTT
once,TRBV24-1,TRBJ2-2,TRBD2,CATSEQSGTSESGELFF,TGTGCCACCAGTGAGCAATCCGGGACTAGCGAGTCCGGGGAGCTGTTTTTT
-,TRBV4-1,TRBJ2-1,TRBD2,CASSLTTSGGYNEQFF,TGCGCCAGCAGCCTCACGACTAGCGGGGGGTACAATGAGCAGTTCTTC
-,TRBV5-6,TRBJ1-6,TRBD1,CASSLRGINSPLHF,TGTGCCAGCAGCCTCAGGGGGATTAATTCACCCCTCCACTTT
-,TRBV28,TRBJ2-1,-,CASTSPGTQADEQFF,TGTGCCAGCACCTCTCCGGGAACCCAAGCTGATGAGCAGTTCTTC
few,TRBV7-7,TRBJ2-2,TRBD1,CASSLDRTGAGELFF,TGTGCCAGCAGCCTCGACCGGACAGGGGCCGGGGAGCTGTTTTTT
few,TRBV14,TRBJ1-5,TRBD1,CASSRGQGKAIVCSNQPQHF,TGTGCCAGCAGCCGCGGACAGGGTAAGGCTATTGTGTGTAGCAATCAGCCCCAGCATTTT
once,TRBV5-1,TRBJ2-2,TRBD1,CASSFLTGDERKLFF,TGCGCCAGCAGCTTTTTAACAGGGGATGAGAGGAAGCTGTTTTTT
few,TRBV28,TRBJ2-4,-,CASSSLSVAKNIQYF,TGTGCCAGCAGTTCCCTCAGCGTAGCCAAAAACATTCAGTACTTC
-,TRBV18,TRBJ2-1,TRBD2,CASSPPSGGYNEQFF,TGTGCCAGCTCACCACCTAGCGGGGGATACAATGAGCAGTTCTTC
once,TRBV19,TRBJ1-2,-,CASSFRQDGAYGYTF,TGTGCCAGTAGTTTCCGACAGGACGGGGCCTATGGCTACACCTTC
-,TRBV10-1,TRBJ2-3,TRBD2,CASSESRAGGPSDTQYF,TGCGCCAGCAGTGAGTCTCGAGCGGGGGGGCCCTCAGATACGCAGTATTTT
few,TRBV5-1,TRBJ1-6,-,CASSYTGSASPLHF,TGCGCCAGCAGCTACACAGGGTCCGCCTCACCCCTCCACTTT
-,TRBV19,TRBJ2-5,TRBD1,CASRDRGETQYF,TGTGCCAGCCGGGACAGGGGAGAGACCCAGTACTTC